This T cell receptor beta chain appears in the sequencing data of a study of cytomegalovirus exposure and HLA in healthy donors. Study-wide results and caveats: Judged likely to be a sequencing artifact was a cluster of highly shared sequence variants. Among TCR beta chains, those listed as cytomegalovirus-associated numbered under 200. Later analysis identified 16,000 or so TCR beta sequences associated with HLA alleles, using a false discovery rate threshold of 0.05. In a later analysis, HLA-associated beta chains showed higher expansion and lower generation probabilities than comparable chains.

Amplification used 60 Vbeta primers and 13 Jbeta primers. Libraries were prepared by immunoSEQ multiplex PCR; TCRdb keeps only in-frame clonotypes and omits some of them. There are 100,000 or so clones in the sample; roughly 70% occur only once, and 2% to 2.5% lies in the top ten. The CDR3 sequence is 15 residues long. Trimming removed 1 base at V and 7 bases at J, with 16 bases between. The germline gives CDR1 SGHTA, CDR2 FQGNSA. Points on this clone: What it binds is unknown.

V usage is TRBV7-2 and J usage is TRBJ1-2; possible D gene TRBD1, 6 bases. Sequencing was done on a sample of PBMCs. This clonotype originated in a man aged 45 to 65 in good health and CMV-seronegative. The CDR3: CASSLVGGAGVGYTF. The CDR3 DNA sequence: TGTGCCAGCAGCTTAGTAGGGGGGGCAGGGGTTGGCTACACCTTC.